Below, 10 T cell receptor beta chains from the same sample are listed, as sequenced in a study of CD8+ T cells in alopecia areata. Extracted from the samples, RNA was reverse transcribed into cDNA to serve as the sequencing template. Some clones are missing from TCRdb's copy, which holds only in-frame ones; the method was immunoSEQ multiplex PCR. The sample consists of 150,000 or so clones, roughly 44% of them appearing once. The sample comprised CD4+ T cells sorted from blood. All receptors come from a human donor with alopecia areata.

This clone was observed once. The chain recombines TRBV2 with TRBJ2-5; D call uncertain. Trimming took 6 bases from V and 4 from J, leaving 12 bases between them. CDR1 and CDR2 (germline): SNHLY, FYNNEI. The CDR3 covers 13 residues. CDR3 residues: CASRGMDIETQYF. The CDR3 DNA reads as TGTGCCAGCAGAGGGATGGATATAGAGACCCAGTACTTC. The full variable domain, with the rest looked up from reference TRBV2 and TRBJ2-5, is EPEVTQTPSHQVTQMGQEVILRCVPISNHLYFYWYRQILGQKVEFLVSFYNNEISEKSEIFDDQFSVERPDGSNFTLKIRSTKLEDSAMYFCASRGMDIETQYFGPGTRLLVL.

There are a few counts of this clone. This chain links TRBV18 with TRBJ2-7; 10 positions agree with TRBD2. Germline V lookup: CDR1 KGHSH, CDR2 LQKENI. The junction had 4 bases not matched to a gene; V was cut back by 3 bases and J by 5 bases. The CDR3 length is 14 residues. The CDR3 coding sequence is TGTGCCAGCTCACCGCTAGCGGGGGAAGACGAGCAGTACTTC. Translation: CASSPLAGEDEQYF.

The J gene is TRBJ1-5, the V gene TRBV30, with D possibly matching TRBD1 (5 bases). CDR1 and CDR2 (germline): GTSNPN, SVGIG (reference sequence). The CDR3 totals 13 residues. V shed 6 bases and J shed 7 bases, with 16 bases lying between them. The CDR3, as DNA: TGTGCCTGCCAGCGGGGGGAGCAGCAGCCCCAGCATTTT. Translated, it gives CACQRGEQQPQHF.

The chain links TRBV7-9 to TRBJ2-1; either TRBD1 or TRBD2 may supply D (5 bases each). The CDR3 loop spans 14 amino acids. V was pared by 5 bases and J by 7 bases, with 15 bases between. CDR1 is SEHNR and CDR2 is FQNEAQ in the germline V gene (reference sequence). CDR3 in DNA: TGTGCCAGCAGCGGAGAGGGACCCGAGAATGAGCAGTTCTTC. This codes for CASSGEGPENEQFF.

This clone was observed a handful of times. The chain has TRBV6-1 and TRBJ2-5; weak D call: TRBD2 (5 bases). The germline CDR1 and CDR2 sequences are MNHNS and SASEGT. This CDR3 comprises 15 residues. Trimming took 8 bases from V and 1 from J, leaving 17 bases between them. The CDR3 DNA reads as TGTGCCAGCGCTAGTTTCTTGGGGAGCCAAGAGACCCAGTACTTC. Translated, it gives CASASFLGSQETQYF.

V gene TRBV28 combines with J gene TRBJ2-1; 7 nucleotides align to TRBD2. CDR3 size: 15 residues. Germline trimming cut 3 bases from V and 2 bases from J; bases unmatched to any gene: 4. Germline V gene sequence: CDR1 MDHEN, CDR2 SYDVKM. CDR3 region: CASSFGGGPYNEQFF. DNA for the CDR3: TGTGCCAGCAGTTTTGGGGGAGGGCCCTACAATGAGCAGTTCTTC. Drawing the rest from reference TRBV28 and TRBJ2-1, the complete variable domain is DVKVTQSSRYLVKRTGEKVFLECVQDMDHENMFWYRQDPGLGLRLIYFSYDVKMKEKGDIPEGYSVSREKKERFSLILESASTNQTSMYLCASSFGGGPYNEQFFGPGTRLTVL.

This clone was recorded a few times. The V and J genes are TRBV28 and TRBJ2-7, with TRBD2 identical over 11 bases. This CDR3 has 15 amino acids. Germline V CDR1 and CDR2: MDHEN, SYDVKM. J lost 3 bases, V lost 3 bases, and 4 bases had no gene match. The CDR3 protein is CASSFPTSGSYEQYF. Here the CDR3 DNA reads TGTGCCAGCAGTTTCCCCACTAGCGGGAGCTACGAGCAGTACTTC.

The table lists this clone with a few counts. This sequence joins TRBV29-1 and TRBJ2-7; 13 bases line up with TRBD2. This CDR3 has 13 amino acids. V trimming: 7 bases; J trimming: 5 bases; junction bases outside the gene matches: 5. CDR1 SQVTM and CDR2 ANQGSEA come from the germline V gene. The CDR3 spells CSGWTSGSHEQYF. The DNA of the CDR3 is TGCAGCGGGTGGACTAGCGGGAGCCACGAGCAGTACTTC.

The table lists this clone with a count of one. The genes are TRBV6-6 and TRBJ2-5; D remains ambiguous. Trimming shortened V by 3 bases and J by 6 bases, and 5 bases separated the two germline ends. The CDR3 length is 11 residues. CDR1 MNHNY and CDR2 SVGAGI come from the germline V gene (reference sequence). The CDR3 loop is CASSYGKTQYF. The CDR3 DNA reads TGTGCCAGCAGTTATGGCAAGACCCAGTACTTC.

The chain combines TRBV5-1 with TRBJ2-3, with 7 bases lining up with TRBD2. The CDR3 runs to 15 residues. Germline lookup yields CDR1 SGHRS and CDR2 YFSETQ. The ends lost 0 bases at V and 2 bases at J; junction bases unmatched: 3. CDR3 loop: CASSLGGRITDTQYF. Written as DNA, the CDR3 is TGCGCCAGCAGCTTGGGCGGGAGAATCACAGATACGCAGTATTTT.